The clone carrying this T cell receptor beta chain has only a few counts. The data stem from a study of control samples from healthy donors and cancer patients. Libraries were prepared by immunoSEQ multiplex PCR; TCRdb keeps only in-frame clonotypes and omits some of them. The table lists around 95,000 clones, over 80% of them singletons. J was trimmed by 2 bases and V by 3 bases; bases with no gene match: 7. The CDR3 consists of 15 residues. Germline CDR1 SGHRS, CDR2 YFSETQ. The TCR sequence derives from a man aged 25-45 years in good health. Sequences were obtained from blood. The V and J genes are TRBV5-1 and TRBJ2-5; the match to TRBD1 covers 7 bases. This CDR3 reads CASSSDRVGQETQYF. The CDR3, as DNA: TGCGCCAGCAGCTCTGACAGGGTCGGGCAAGAGACCCAGTACTTC.